A selection of T cell receptor beta chains follows, all from one sample in a study of control samples from healthy donors and cancer patients. The protocol was immunoSEQ multiplex PCR, while the TCRdb copy is restricted to in-frame clones and leaves out a portion. The repertoire consists of tens of thousands of clones, with nearly 90% occurring once and the leading ten covering almost 6%. The specimen was PBMCs. These receptors were taken from a man between 60 and 70 years old with colorectal cancer. Both conserved end residues are part of each CDR3. The D gene is left open where the match is weak. Size is stated for part of the rows, as once, few or many counts, or as a class when the clone is expanded.

>once|TRBJ2-7|TRBD2|TRBV5-8
TGTGCCAGCAGCCGGACTAGCGGGGGGATCTCCTACGAGCAGTACTTC
CASSRTSGGISYEQYF
>.|TRBJ1-2|.|TRBV30
TGTGCCTGGAAACGACAGGATACTAACTATGGCTACACCTTC
CAWKRQDTNYGYTF
>.|TRBJ2-2|.|TRBV11-3
TGTGCCAGCAGCTCAGGGGTCGGGGAGCTGTTTTTT
CASSSGVGELFF
>.|TRBJ1-5|TRBD1|TRBV28
TGTGCCAGCAGTATCGACAGGGCGGAACAGCCCCAGCATTTT
CASSIDRAEQPQHF
>.|TRBJ1-5|.|TRBV6-5
TGTGCCAGCAGCATTGACAGGTCGGGCAATCAGCCCCAGCATTTT
CASSIDRSGNQPQHF
>.|TRBJ1-5|TRBD1|TRBV29-1
TGCAGCGTTCTGACAGGGGGGCCCGGGGGCAATCAGTCCCAGCATTTT
CSVLTGGPGGNQSQHF
>.|TRBJ2-1|.|TRBV11-2
TGTGCCAGCAGCTTAGAGGTGAAGGGGAGGGAGCAGTTCTTC
CASSLEVKGREQFF
>.|TRBJ1-1|TRBD1|TRBV6-1
TGTGCCAGCAGTGACCGAGGACAGGGGAACACTGAAGCTTTCTTT
CASSDRGQGNTEAFF
>.|TRBJ2-7|TRBD2|TRBV5-1
TGCGCCAGCAGCCCGCAAGCGGCTACGGGGGGCTACGAGCAGTACTTC
CASSPQAATGGYEQYF
>.|TRBJ2-5|TRBD2|TRBV5-1
TGCGCCAGCAGCTTGACCCGGACTAGCGGCCAGGGGGTGGCCCAGTACTTC
CASSLTRTSGQGVAQYF
>.|TRBJ1-6|.|TRBV2
TGTGCCAGCAAGGAGGAGAATGGTTCACCCCTCCACTTT
CASKEENGSPLHF
>.|TRBJ1-2|.|TRBV20-1
TGCAGTGTCCAGGGCGAGGGTCGTGCCTTC
CSVQGEGRAF
>.|TRBJ2-7|.|TRBV12-2
TGTGCAAGTCGCTTGGGACAGGAAACCTACGAGCAGTACTTC
CASRLGQETYEQYF
>.|TRBJ2-5|TRBD2|TRBV3-1/TRBV3-2
TGTGCCAGCAGCCCGACTAGCGGGGGGCAAGAGACCCAGTACTTC
CASSPTSGGQETQYF
>.|TRBJ2-7|.|TRBV19
TGTGCCAGTAGCATAGATCATGGAGCTGGTCTCTACGAGCAGTACTTC
CASSIDHGAGLYEQYF
>.|TRBJ1-4|.|TRBV4-2
TGTGCCAGCAGCCAAGCACGGTCCGGGAGGTCGAATGAAAAACTGTTTTTT
CASSQARSGRSNEKLFF
>.|TRBJ2-3|.|TRBV5-6
TGTGCCAGCACCTCGGGGGGCGGCACAGATACGCAGTATTTT
CASTSGGGTDTQYF
>.|TRBJ1-1|.|TRBV28
TGTGCCAGCAGCCGGATCCAGGCAGGGGCCGCTGAAGCTTTCTTT
CASSRIQAGAAEAFF
>.|TRBJ1-6|.|TRBV7-2
TGTGCCAGCAGCTTAGTGTTTCGGGCAGGGAGATCACCCCTCCACTTT
CASSLVFRAGRSPLHF